This T cell receptor (beta chain) was identified in a study of graft-versus-host responses after intestinal transplantation. Looking at the study overall: Tacrolimus plus steroids were given to all recipients for approximately 3 years, preceded by anti-thymocyte globulin induction. Whole-study findings and limits: In recipient marrow, GvH clones were found, and some appeared first in ileum or blood.

In germline, CDR1 is MNHEY, CDR2 SVGAGI. The CDR3 spans 16 residues. With 0 bases removed from V and 0 bases from J, the gap between germline ends came to 11 bases. Assay used: immunoSEQ multiplex PCR; TCRdb lists only in-frame clones, some missing. Here the sample spans some 19,000 clones, roughly 43% being singletons. CFSE-labeled responder cells (200,000) were plated with 200,000 irradiated, violet-dye-labeled stimulator cells. Proliferating CFSE-low CD3+CD4+ and CD3+CD8+ responders were sorted after the reaction. The V call is TRBV6-5, the J call TRBJ1-1, with D perhaps TRBD1 (6 bases). The receptor's source is a human patient who received an intestinal transplant. The sequenced sample was alloreactive CD8+ T cells from a mixed lymphocyte reaction culture, obtained before intestinal transplant. Described subset: CFSE-low proliferating T cells sorted from roughly six-day pre-transplant mixed lymphocyte reaction (GvH or HvG direction). The CDR3 DNA follows: TGTGCCAGCAGTTACTCGACAGGCAACCTGAACACTGAAGCTTTCTTT. Translating gives CASSYSTGNLNTEAFF.